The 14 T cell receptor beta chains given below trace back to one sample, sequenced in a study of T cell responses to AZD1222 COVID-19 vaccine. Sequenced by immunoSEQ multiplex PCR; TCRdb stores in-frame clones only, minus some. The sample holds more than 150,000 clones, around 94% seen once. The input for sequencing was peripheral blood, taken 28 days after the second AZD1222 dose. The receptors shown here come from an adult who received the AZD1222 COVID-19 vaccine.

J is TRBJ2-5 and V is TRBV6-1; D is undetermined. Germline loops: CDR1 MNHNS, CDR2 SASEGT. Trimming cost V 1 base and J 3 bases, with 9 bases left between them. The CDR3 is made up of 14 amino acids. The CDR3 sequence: CASSEEAREETQYF. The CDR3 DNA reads TGTGCCAGCAGTGAAGAGGCTAGAGAAGAGACCCAGTACTTC.

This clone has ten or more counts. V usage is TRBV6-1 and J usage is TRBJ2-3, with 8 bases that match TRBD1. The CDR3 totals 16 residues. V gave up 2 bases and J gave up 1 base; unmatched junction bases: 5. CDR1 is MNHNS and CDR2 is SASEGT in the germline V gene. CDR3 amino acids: CASSEIPGQGTDTQYF. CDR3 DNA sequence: TGTGCCAGCAGTGAAATCCCGGGACAGGGCACAGATACGCAGTATTTT.

The CDR3 nucleotides read TGTGCCAGCAGCCAAGTACCAGGGAGGAAGTTCTTC. Amino acid sequence: CASSQVPGRKFF. The chain employs TRBV3-1 (or the pseudogene TRBV3-2) and TRBJ2-1; TRBD2 is a possible D gene (6 bases). V was clipped by 1 base and J by 14 bases, with 12 bases between them. CDR3 length equals 12 residues. Germline CDR1 reads LGHDT; CDR2 reads YNNKEL (reference sequence).

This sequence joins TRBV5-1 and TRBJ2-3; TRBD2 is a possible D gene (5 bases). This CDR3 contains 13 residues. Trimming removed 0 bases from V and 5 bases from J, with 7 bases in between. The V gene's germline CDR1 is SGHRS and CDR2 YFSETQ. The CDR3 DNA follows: TGCGCCAGCAGCTTGGGGGCGGGAGATACGCAGTATTTT. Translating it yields CASSLGAGDTQYF.

The CDR3: CASSLVRGESFANTEAFF. The CDR3 DNA reads TGCGCCAGCAGCTTGGTCCGGGGGGAGTCTTTCGCGAACACTGAAGCTTTCTTT. The genes are TRBV5-1 and TRBJ1-1, with D perhaps TRBD1 (5 bases). Germline V gene lookup returns CDR1 SGHRS and CDR2 YFSETQ. CDR3 length: 18 residues. The V gene lost 0 bases and the J gene lost 1 base, with 19 bases spanning the gap.

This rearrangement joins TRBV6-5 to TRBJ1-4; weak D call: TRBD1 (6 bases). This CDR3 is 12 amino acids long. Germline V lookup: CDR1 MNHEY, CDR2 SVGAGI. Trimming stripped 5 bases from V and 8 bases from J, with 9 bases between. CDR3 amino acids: CASSRTGEKLFF. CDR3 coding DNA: TGTGCCAGCAGTAGAACAGGGGAAAAACTGTTTTTT.

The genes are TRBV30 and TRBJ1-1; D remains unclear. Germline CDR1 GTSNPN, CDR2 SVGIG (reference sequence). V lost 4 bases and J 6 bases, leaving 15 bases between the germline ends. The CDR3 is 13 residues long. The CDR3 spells CAWISRLAAEAFF. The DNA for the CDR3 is TGTGCCTGGATTTCTAGATTGGCGGCTGAAGCTTTCTTT. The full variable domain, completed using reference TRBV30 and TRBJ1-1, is SQTIHQWPATLVQPVGSPLSLECTVEGTSNPNLYWYRQAAGRGLQLLFYSVGIGQISSEVPQNLSASRPQDRQFILSSKKLLLSDSGFYLCAWISRLAAEAFFGQGTRLTVV.

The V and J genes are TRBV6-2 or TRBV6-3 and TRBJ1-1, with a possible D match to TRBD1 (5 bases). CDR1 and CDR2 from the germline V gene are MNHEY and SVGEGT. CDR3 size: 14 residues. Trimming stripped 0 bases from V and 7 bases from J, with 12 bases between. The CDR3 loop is CASSYSRGAFEAFF. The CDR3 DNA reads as TGTGCCAGCAGTTACTCGAGAGGGGCCTTTGAAGCTTTCTTT.

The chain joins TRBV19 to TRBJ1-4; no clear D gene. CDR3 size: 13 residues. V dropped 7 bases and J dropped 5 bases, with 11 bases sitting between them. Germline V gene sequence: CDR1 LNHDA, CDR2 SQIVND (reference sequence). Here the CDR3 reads CASTRGPNEKLFF. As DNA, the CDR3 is TGTGCCAGTACCCGTGGCCCCAATGAAAAACTGTTTTTT.

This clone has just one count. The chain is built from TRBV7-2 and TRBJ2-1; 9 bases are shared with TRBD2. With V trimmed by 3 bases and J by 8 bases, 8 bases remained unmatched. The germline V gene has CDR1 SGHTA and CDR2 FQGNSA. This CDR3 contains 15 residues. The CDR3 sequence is CASSFLAGEFDEQFF. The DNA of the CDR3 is TGTGCCAGCAGCTTTTTAGCGGGAGAGTTCGATGAGCAGTTCTTC. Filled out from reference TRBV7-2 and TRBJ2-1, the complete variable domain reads GAGVSQSPSNKVTEKGKDVELRCDPISGHTALYWYRQSLGQGLEFLIYFQGNSAPDKSGLPSDRFSAERTGGSVSTLTIQRTQQEDSAVYLCASSFLAGEFDEQFFGPGTRLTVL.

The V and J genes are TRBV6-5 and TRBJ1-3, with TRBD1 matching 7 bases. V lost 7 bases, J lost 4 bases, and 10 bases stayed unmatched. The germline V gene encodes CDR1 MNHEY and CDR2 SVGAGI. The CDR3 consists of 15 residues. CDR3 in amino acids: CASTPFRDSGNTIYF. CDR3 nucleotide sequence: TGTGCCAGCACCCCGTTTAGGGACAGCGGAAACACCATATATTTT.

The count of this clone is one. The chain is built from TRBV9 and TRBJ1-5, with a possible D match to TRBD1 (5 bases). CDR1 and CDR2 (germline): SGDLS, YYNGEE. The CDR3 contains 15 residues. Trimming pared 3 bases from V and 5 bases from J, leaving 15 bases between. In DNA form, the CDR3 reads TGTGCCAGCAGCGGGACGGGACTGCCGTATCAGCCCCAGCATTTT. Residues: CASSGTGLPYQPQHF.

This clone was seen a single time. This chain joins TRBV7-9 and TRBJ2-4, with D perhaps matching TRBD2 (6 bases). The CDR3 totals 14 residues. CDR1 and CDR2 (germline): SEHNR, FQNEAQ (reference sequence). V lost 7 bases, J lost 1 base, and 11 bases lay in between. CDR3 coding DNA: TGTGCCAGCATGGGGACTTTGGCCAAAAACATTCAGTACTTC. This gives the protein CASMGTLAKNIQYF.

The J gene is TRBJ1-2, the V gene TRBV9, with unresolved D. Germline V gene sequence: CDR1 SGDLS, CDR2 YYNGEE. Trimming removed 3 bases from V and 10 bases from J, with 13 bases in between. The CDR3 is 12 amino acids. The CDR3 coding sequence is TGTGCCAGCAGCGGAACAGAGACAATCTACACCTTC. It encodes CASSGTETIYTF.